This TCR beta chain derives from a study of human T cells and chemical hapten exposure. This clonotype occurred many times. Time point denoted: pre-sensitization, week 0. Treatment indicated: therapeutic diphenylcyclopropenone sensitization with weekly scalp DPC. V was cut by 1 base and J by 0 bases, with 7 bases left in between. CDR1 and CDR2 from the germline V gene are MDHEN and SYDVKM. The CDR3 sequence is 15 residues long. TCRdb used MiXCR to reprocess the RACE reads, holding one entry per CDR3 protein. There are around 260,000 distinct CDR3 sequences in the sample; 7.5% to 10% occur only once, and 2.3% lies in the top ten.

The source of this sequence is a woman aged 40 to 49 with alopecia areata. Some clones in this sample may be carry-over from other donors' samples. The sample was whole blood, taken in connection with sensitization to the hapten diphenylcyclopropenone (DPC). The V call is TRBV28, the J call TRBJ1-3, with D uncertain. The CDR3 reads CASSLLLRSGNTIYF. The CDR3 DNA reads TGTGCCAGCAGTTTATTACTCCGCTCTGGAAACACCATATATTTT.